The sequence of this T cell receptor (beta chain) was determined in a study of OX40 agonist ivuxolimab in advanced cancers. Study-wide context: Ivuxolimab is an agonistic anti-OX40 (CD134) antibody, and patients were treated with it. Three patients, one with hepatocellular carcinoma and two with cutaneous melanoma, responded partially.

Comments on this clone: The antigen is unknown.

The study, taken as a whole, reports: Dosing at 0.1 to 3.0 mg/kg was accompanied by clonal expansion of CD4+ and CD8+ blood T cells by week 6. Antigen specificity of clonally expanded peripheral T cells was not established.

Germline lookup yields CDR1 LNHDA and CDR2 SQIVND (reference sequence). The CDR3 has 13 amino acids. J was trimmed by 7 bases and V by 5 bases; bases with no gene match: 5. The data were produced by immunoSEQ multiplex PCR, yet TCRdb's version contains in-frame clones alone and is incomplete. The table has tens of thousands of clones, roughly 83% seen once. The sequencing used CD4+ or CD8+ T cells sorted from blood, collected in a trial of the OX40 agonist ivuxolimab. The rearrangement uses TRBV19 and TRBJ1-5; TRBD1 agrees at 7 bases. This receptor was identified in an adult with an advanced solid tumor such as melanoma, head and neck, liver or kidney cancer. The CDR3: CASSPTGDQPQHF. CDR3 nucleotide sequence: TGTGCCAGTAGTCCAACAGGGGACCAGCCCCAGCATTTT.